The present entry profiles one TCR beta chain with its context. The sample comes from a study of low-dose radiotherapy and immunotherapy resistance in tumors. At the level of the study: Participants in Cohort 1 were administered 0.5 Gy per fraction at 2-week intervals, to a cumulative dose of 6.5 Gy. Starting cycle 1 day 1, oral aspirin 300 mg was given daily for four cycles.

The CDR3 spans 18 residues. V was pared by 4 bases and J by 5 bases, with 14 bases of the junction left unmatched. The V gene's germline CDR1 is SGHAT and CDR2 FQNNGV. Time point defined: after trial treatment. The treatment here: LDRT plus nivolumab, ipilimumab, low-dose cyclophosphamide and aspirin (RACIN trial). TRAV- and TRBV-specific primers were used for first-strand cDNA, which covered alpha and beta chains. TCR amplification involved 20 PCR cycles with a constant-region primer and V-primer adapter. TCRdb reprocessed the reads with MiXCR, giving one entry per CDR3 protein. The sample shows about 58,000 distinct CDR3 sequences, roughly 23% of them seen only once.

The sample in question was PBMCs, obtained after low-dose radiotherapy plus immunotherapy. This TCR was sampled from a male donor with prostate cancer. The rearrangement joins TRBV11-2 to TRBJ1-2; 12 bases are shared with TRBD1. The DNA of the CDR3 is TGTGCCAGCAGCTCATCCCGCACCGGGACAGGGGGCTTGTATGGCTACACCTTC. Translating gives CASSSSRTGTGGLYGYTF.